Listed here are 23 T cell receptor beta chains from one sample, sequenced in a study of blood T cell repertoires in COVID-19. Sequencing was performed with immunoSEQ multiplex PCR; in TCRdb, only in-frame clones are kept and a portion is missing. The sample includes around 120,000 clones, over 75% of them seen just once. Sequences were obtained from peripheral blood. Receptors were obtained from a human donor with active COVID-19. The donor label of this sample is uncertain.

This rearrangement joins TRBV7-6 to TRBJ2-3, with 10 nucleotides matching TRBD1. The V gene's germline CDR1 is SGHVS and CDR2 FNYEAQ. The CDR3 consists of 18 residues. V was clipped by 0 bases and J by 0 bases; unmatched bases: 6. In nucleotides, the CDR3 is TGTGCCAGCAGCTTAGCCGGGAGACAGGGGGCAAGCACAGATACGCAGTATTTT. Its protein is CASSLAGRQGASTDTQYF. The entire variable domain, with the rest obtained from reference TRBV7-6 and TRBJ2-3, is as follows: GAGVSQSPRYKVTKRGQDVALRCDPISGHVSLYWYRQALGQGPEFLTYFNYEAQQDKSGLPNDRFSAERPEGSISTLTIQRTEQRDSAMYRCASSLAGRQGASTDTQYFGPGTRLTVL.

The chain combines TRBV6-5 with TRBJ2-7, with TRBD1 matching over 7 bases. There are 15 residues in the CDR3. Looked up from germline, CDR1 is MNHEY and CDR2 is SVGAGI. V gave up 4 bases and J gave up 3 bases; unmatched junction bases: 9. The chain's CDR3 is CASSSRDSLIYEQYF. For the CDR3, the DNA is TGTGCCAGCAGTTCACGGGACAGCCTAATCTACGAGCAGTACTTC.

CDR3 residues: CASSQGHDGYTF. As DNA, the CDR3 is TGTGCCAGCAGCCAAGGACACGATGGCTACACCTTC. The chain couples TRBV4-2 to TRBJ1-2; D unresolved. This CDR3 contains 12 residues. Deletions cut 1 base from V and 6 bases from J, with 6 bases between. The germline V gene has CDR1 LGHNA and CDR2 YNFKEQ.

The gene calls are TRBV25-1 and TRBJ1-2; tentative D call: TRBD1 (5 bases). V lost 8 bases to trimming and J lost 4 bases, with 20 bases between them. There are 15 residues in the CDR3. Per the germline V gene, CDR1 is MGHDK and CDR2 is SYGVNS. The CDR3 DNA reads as TGTGCCAGCTCGACAGATGCAGTTAGAGGCTATGGCTACACCTTC. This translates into CASSTDAVRGYGYTF.

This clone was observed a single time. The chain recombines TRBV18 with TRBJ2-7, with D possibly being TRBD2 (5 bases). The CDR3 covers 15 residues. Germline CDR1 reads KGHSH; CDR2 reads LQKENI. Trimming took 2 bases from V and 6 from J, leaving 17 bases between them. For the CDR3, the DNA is TGTGCCAGCTCACCATTCTCGGACGGGATGGGCGAGCAGTACTTC. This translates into CASSPFSDGMGEQYF.

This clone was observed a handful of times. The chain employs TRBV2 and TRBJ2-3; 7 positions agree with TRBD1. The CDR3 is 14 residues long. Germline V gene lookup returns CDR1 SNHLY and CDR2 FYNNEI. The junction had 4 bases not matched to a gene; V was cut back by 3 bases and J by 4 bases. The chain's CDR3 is CASSDQGVSDTQYF. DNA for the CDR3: TGTGCCAGCAGTGACCAGGGGGTGTCAGATACGCAGTATTTT. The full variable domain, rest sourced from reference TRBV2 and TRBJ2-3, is EPEVTQTPSHQVTQMGQEVILRCVPISNHLYFYWYRQILGQKVEFLVSFYNNEISEKSEIFDDQFSVERPDGSNFTLKIRSTKLEDSAMYFCASSDQGVSDTQYFGPGTRLTVL.

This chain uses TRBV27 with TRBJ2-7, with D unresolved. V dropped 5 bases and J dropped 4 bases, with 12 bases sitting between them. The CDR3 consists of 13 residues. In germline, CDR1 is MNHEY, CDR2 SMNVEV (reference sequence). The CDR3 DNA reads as TGTGCCAGCAGTCTAACGCCGCAATACGAGCAGTACTTC. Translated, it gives CASSLTPQYEQYF.

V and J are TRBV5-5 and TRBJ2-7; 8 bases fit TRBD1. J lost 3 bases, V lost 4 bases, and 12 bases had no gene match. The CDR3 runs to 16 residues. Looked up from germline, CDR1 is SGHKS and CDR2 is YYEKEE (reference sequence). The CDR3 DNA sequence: TGTGCCAGCAGCCCAATGGGACAGGACGGGTACTACGAGCAGTACTTC. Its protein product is CASSPMGQDGYYEQYF.

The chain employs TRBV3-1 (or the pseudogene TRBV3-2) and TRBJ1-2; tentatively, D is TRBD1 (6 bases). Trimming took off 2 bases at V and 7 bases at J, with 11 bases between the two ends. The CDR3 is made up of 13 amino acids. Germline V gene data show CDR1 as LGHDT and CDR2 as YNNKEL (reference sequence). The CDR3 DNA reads TGTGCCAGCAGCCAAACAGGGTTCTTTGGCTACACCTTC. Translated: CASSQTGFFGYTF.

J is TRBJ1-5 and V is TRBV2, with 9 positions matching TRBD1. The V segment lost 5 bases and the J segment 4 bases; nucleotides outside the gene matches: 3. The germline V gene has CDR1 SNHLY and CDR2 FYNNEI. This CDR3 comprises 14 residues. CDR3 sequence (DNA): TGTGCCAGCAGTTTGGACAGGGGTAATCAGCCCCAGCATTTT. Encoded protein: CASSLDRGNQPQHF. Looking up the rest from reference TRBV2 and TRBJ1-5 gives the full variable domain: EPEVTQTPSHQVTQMGQEVILRCVPISNHLYFYWYRQILGQKVEFLVSFYNNEISEKSEIFDDQFSVERPDGSNFTLKIRSTKLEDSAMYFCASSLDRGNQPQHFGDGTRLSIL.

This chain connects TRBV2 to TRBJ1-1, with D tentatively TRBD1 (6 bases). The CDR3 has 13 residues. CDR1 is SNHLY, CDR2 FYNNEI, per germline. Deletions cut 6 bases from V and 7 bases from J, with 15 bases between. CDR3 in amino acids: CASSPDRSREAFF. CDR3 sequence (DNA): TGTGCCAGCAGCCCTGACAGGTCCCGTGAAGCTTTCTTT.

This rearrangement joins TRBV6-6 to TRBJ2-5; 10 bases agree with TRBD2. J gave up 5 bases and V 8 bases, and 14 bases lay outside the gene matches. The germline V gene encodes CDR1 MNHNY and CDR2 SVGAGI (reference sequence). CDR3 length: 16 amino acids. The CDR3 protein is CASLSRQRGGPETQYF. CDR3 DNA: TGTGCCAGCCTTTCGCGCCAGCGGGGGGGCCCCGAGACCCAGTACTTC.

The CDR3 protein is CASRQGSAEAFF. CDR3 bases: TGTGCCAGCAGACAGGGGTCGGCTGAAGCTTTCTTT. This rearrangement joins TRBV12-3 or TRBV12-4 to TRBJ1-1, with 7 bases aligning to TRBD1. V shed 6 bases, J shed 6 bases, and the junction held 4 bases outside the gene matches. The CDR3 consists of 12 residues.

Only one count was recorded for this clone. The chain's CDR3 is CASSRRGSGGLWQFF. The CDR3 DNA sequence: TGTGCCAGCAGCCGCCGTGGGTCGGGGGGGCTGTGGCAGTTCTTC. The V and J genes are TRBV6-2 or TRBV6-3 and TRBJ2-1; 8 bases are a match to TRBD2. The CDR3 extends over 15 amino acids. Germline loops: CDR1 MNHEY, CDR2 SVGEGT. V lost 6 bases to trimming and J lost 12 bases; unmatched junction nucleotides: 16.

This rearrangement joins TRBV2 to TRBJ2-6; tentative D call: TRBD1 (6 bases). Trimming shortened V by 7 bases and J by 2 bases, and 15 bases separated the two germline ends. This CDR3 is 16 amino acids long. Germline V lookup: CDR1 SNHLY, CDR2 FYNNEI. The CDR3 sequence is CASIPGVLAGANVLTF. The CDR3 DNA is TGTGCCAGCATACCAGGGGTCTTAGCTGGGGCCAACGTCCTGACTTTC.

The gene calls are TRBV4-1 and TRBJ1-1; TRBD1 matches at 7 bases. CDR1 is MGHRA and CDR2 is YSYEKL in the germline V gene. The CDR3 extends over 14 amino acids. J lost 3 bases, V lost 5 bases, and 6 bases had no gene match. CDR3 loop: CASSRQGGYTEAFF. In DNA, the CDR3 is TGCGCCAGCAGCAGACAGGGAGGCTACACTGAAGCTTTCTTT.

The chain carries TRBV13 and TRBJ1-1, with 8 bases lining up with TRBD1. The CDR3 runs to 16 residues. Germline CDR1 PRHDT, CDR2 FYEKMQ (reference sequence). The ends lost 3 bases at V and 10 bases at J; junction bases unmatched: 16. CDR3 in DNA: TGTGCCAGCAGCTTCGGCCCGGGGGCAGGGGGCGGGGGAGCTTTCTTT. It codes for CASSFGPGAGGGGAFF.

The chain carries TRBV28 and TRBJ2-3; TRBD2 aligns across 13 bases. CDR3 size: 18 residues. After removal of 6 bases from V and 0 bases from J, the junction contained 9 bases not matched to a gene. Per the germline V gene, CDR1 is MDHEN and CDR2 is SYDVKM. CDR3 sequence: CASSSRLAGGVSTDTQYF. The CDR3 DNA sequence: TGTGCCAGCAGCTCCCGACTAGCGGGGGGCGTTAGCACAGATACGCAGTATTTT.

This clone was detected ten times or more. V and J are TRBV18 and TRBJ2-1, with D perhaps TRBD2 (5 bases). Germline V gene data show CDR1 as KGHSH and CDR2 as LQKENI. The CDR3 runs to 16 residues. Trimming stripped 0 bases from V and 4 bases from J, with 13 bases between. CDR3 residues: CASSPPKRTMYNEQFF. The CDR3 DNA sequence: TGTGCCAGCTCACCACCGAAGCGGACGATGTACAATGAGCAGTTCTTC.

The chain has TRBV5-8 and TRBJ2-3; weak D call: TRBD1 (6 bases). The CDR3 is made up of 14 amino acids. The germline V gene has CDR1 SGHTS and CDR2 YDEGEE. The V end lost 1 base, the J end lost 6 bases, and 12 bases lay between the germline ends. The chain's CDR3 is CASSLSAGVDTQYF. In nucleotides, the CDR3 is TGTGCCAGCAGCTTGTCGGCAGGGGTGGATACGCAGTATTTT.

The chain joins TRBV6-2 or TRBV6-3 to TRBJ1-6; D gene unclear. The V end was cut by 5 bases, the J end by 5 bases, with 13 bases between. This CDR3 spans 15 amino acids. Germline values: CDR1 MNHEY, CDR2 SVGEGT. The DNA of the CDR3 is TGTGCCAGCAGTCTCCTTTTCCTTGATAATTCACCCCTCCACTTT. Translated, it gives CASSLLFLDNSPLHF.

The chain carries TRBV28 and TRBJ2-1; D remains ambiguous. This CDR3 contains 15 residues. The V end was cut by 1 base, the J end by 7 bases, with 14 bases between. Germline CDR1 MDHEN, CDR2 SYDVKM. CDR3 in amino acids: CASSLYPQDSNEQFF. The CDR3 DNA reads TGTGCCAGCAGTTTATATCCCCAAGACTCGAATGAGCAGTTCTTC.

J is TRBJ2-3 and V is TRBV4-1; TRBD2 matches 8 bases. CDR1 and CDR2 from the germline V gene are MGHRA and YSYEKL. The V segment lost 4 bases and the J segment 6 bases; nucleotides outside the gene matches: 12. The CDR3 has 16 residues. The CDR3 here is CASSLRPPTSEDTQYF. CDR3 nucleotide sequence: TGCGCCAGCAGCCTGCGCCCACCGACTAGCGAGGATACGCAGTATTTT.